This paragraph reports one T cell receptor beta chain. The specificity of this receptor is unknown. Base qualities were left out, and no much larger clone turns up one base away. In the prospective study, participants were about 18 to 100 years old, resided in 20 to 30 geographic areas of the United States, and were enrolled through a virtual design. In the prospective study, cohorts were assigned on the basis of participant-reported clinical history obtained from a screening survey and a study questionnaire. Recovered participants in ImmuneRACE Cohort 3 were defined as having two consecutive negative NP/OP PCR tests, clearance from a healthcare professional, or resolution of symptoms. In the prospective study, whole blood, serum and a nasopharyngeal or oropharyngeal swab were collected from each participant by mobile phlebotomists. Over an approximately two-month period, participants in the prospective study had the option of providing additional blood draws and questionnaires. Prospective study blood samples were shipped either frozen or at room temperature before DNA extraction.

This sample stems from a study of blood T cell repertoires in COVID-19 (dated by TCRdb to 2020 to 2022). Regarding the complete study: Samples from collaborators originated in the United States, Italy and Spain and spanned both the acute and convalescent phases of COVID-19. HLA class I and class II types, where available, came from metadata supplied by the sample provider rather than from assay-based typing. The samples were drawn from the first 160 participants of the ongoing ImmuneRACE study and from some 1,300 subjects provided by 6 global collaborators. A freely available public database, intended as a resource for researchers studying the immune response to SARS-CoV-2, is where the repertoires were released. A de-identified subject ID, COVID-19 status, age in years and sex were almost always included in the sample metadata. Subjects who had been exposed to COVID-19, were actively infected with it, or had recovered from it provided the deeply sampled blood TCRbeta repertoires that made up the dataset. The material from the prospective study consisted of cDNA or gDNA derived from T cells, B-cell-depleted T cells, or PBMCs. Here is what the overall study found, with its caveats: Clinical and demographic metadata were provided uncurated, with the amount varying by source and participant.

According to the germline V gene (reference sequence), CDR1 reads PRHDT and CDR2 reads FYEKMQ. Its CDR3 holds 15 amino acids, cysteine through phenylalanine. Only the CDR3 DNA is retained, 45 bases long and in frame from the first base. At the junction V is shortened by 5 bases and J by 8 bases; bases outside the gene matches: 12. TCRbeta CDR3 regions were amplified from genomic DNA by means of the immunoSEQ Assay, a bias-controlled multiplex PCR. Per the original workflow: The number of nucleated cells in each sample was estimated from the amplification of reference gene primers within the assay. Sequence reads were collapsed and filtered to measure the absolute abundance of every unique TCRbeta CDR3 rearrangement. For each sample, productive Simpson clonality was calculated by taking the square root of Simpson's diversity index across productive rearrangements. Entries here come from immuneACCESS through TCRdb and include only in-frame sequences with V and J called. Some clones fail to appear in such tables; in the studies checked, an unresolved V gene covers under half of the shortfall, and the cause of the remainder is unknown. The V and J calls and clone size come from that table; D and trimming were worked out from the DNA. The sample table records some 300,000 clones; approximately 86% of these occur just once. The ten largest account for about 1% of the sample.

This receptor was obtained from a woman in her twenties or thirties who had recovered from COVID-19. The V and J genes are TRBV13 and TRBJ1-3; 7 bases in the middle match TRBD1. Sequenced sample: PBMCs or T cells enriched from blood (not recorded which). For the CDR3, the sequence is CASSPRQGQVDTIYF. DNA sequence: TGTGCCAGCAGCCCGAGACAGGGACAAGTTGACACCATATATTTT. Outside the CDR3, residues come from the reference TRBV13 and TRBJ1-3 proteins, so the full variable domain is: AAGVIQSPRHLIKEKRETATLKCYPIPRHDTVYWYQQGPGQDPQFLISFYEKMQSDKGSIPDRFSAQQFSDYHSELNMSSLELGDSALYFCASSPRQGQVDTIYFGEGSWLTVV.